The 23 T cell receptor beta chains presented below share a single source sample, sequenced in a study of T and B cells in COVID-19 patients. Multiplex PCR with BIOMED2 TRB-A/B primer pools amplified TRB rearrangements. TCRdb itself ran the multiplex PCR reads through MiXCR, one entry per CDR3 protein. The table has about 11,000 distinct CDR3 sequences, roughly a third seen once. Blood genomic DNA input for TRB amplification was 250-500 ng. What was sequenced was blood. The receptor set was obtained from a human donor with active COVID-19.

V usage is TRBV6-5 and J usage is TRBJ2-7; 10 bases line up with TRBD2. The V segment lost 5 bases and the J segment 2 bases; nucleotides outside the gene matches: 3. The CDR3 runs 14 residues. Germline CDR1 MNHEY, CDR2 SVGAGI. The CDR3 region is CASSILAGAYEQYF. The CDR3 region has the DNA TGTGCCAGCAGTATTCTAGCGGGGGCCTACGAGCAGTACTTC.

In this sample, this clonotype is medium-sized. The V gene is TRBV19, the J gene TRBJ2-5; 10 bases are a match to TRBD2. Trimming took 6 bases from V and 5 from J; bases not matched to a gene: 6. The CDR3 consists of 14 residues. In germline, CDR1 is LNHDA, CDR2 SQIVND (reference sequence). The CDR3 sequence is CASRRAGGRETQYF. The DNA of the CDR3 is TGTGCCAGTAGGAGAGCGGGGGGGCGTGAGACCCAGTACTTC.

This clonotype was counted only a few times. The chain has TRBV6-5 and TRBJ1-2; D call uncertain. The CDR3 contains 12 residues. Germline values: CDR1 MNHEY, CDR2 SVGAGI. Trimming left V 5 bases short and J 4 bases short, with 8 bases between. This CDR3 reads CASSDMVYGYTF. The CDR3 nucleotides are TGTGCCAGCAGTGATATGGTCTATGGCTACACCTTC.

By sample fraction, this clonotype is medium-sized. The CDR3 is CAISDRGPQETQYF. As DNA, the CDR3 is TGTGCCATCAGTGACAGGGGGCCTCAAGAGACCCAGTACTTC. The chain carries TRBV10-3 and TRBJ2-5; 8 bases map to TRBD1. The CDR3 has 14 amino acids. J gave up 2 bases and V 3 bases, and 2 bases lay outside the gene matches. Germline values: CDR1 ENHRY, CDR2 SYGVKD.

This clonotype was found once. CDR3 sequence (DNA): TGTGCCAGTAGTACCCAGTGGAGGGCGGTTGATGAAGCTTTCTTT. This gives the protein CASSTQWRAVDEAFF. V is TRBV19 and J is TRBJ1-1; D is undetermined. Deletions cut 4 bases from V and 7 bases from J, with 19 bases between. This CDR3 comprises 15 residues. Per germline, CDR1 LNHDA and CDR2 SQIVND (reference sequence).

This clonotype was detected only a few times. The chain joins TRBV20-1 to TRBJ2-3, with TRBD1 matching 11 bases. This CDR3 region has 19 residues. Germline V gives CDR1 DFQATT, CDR2 SNEGSKA (reference sequence). With V trimmed by 4 bases and J by 0 bases, 15 bases remained unmatched. The CDR3 DNA follows: TGCAGTGCTACATCCCAGGGGACAGGGGGTACTTCTAGCACAGATACGCAGTATTTT. Protein: CSATSQGTGGTSSTDTQYF.

For the CDR3, the DNA is TGTGCCAGCAGTGAATCCAGACAGGGGGTGTCGAGCAATCAGCCCCAGCATTTT. Protein product: CASSESRQGVSSNQPQHF. The genes are TRBV25-1 and TRBJ1-5, with TRBD1 identical over 9 bases. J was trimmed by 1 base and V by 1 base; bases with no gene match: 8. Germline CDR1 reads MGHDK; CDR2 reads SYGVNS. CDR3 length equals 18 residues.

The genes are TRBV4-3 and TRBJ2-4; 9 bases agree with TRBD1. V trimming: 8 bases; J trimming: 6 bases; junction bases outside the gene matches: 5. Germline V lookup: CDR1 LGHNA, CDR2 YSLEER. This CDR3 comprises 13 residues. The CDR3 nucleotides are TGCGCCAGCTCGACGGGACAGGGAAACATTCAGTACTTC. Its protein is CASSTGQGNIQYF.

This chain uses TRBV5-1 with TRBJ2-3; no clear D gene. The CDR3 totals 13 residues. The germline gives CDR1 SGHRS, CDR2 YFSETQ. Trimming took 3 bases from V and 2 from J, leaving 7 bases between them. CDR3 sequence (DNA): TGCGCCAGCAGCTCGACTGTCACAGATACGCAGTATTTT. Amino acids: CASSSTVTDTQYF.

A note on this clonotype: One base away lies a much larger clone, so this may be a sequencing read error. The chain is built from TRBV6-5 and TRBJ2-3, with D perhaps matching TRBD1 (6 bases). CDR1 is MNHEY, CDR2 SVGAGI, per germline. The CDR3 length is 14 residues. In DNA form, the CDR3 reads TGTGCCAGCAGTTACTTACAGGGTGGCGATACGCGGTATTTT. Translated, it gives CASSYLQGGDTRYF.

The rearrangement uses TRBV20-1 and TRBJ1-1; 9 positions agree with TRBD1. Germline values: CDR1 DFQATT, CDR2 SNEGSKA (reference sequence). The junction had 2 bases not matched to a gene; V was cut back by 6 bases and J by 0 bases. The CDR3 spans 13 residues. The CDR3 is CSAGQGLNTEAFF. The CDR3 DNA reads TGCAGTGCGGGACAGGGTTTGAACACTGAAGCTTTCTTT.

J is TRBJ1-2 and V is TRBV6-5; 8 bases agree with TRBD1. Trimming took 2 bases from V and 3 from J; bases not matched to a gene: 2. This CDR3 has 14 residues. Looked up from germline, CDR1 is MNHEY and CDR2 is SVGAGI. As DNA, the CDR3 is TGTGCCAGCAGTTACGGGACAGGCCACTATGGCTACACCTTC. Translated: CASSYGTGHYGYTF.

This clonotype was recorded once. This may stem from a read error, because a much larger clone lies one nucleotide away. The chain has TRBV11-1 and TRBJ2-1; possibly TRBD1 for D (7 bases). This CDR3 has 15 amino acids. Germline V gene data show CDR1 as SGHAT and CDR2 as FQDESV (reference sequence). The DNA of the CDR3 is TGTGCCAGCAGCGTCTCAGGGGGGAATTACAATGAGCAGTTATTC. As protein: CASSVSGGNYNEQLF.

This clonotype was seen a few times. The rearrangement joins TRBV5-6 to TRBJ2-7; 8 bases fit TRBD1. CDR3 size: 14 residues. Germline CDR1 reads SGHDT; CDR2 reads YYEEEE. Unmatched junction bases numbered 4, after V lost 2 bases and J lost 3 bases. The CDR3 coding sequence is TGTGCCAGCAGCTTAAGGGACAGGTTCTACGAGCAGTACTTC. It encodes CASSLRDRFYEQYF. Complete variable domain (other parts from reference TRBV5-6 and TRBJ2-7): DAGVTQSPTHLIKTRGQQVTLRCSPKSGHDTVSWYQQALGQGPQFIFQYYEEEERQRGNFPDRFSGHQFPNYSSELNVNALLLGDSALYLCASSLRDRFYEQYFGPGTRLTVT.

The chain uses TRBV20-1 and TRBJ2-1, with 13 bases identical to TRBD2. V trimming: 6 bases; J trimming: 9 bases; junction bases outside the gene matches: 8. Germline CDR1 reads DFQATT; CDR2 reads SNEGSKA (reference sequence). The CDR3 spans 14 residues. CDR3 residues: CSARLAGGRPEQFF. The CDR3 bases are TGCAGTGCCCGACTAGCGGGGGGACGGCCTGAGCAGTTCTTC.

This clonotype was found a few times. This sequence joins TRBV19 and TRBJ2-4; 7 nucleotides align to TRBD1. The CDR3 is made up of 15 amino acids. Germline values: CDR1 LNHDA, CDR2 SQIVND (reference sequence). Unmatched junction bases numbered 5, after V lost 5 bases and J lost 1 base. In DNA, the CDR3 is TGTGCCAGTAGTGTACAGGGGTCTGCCAAAAACATTCAGTACTTC. This sequence encodes CASSVQGSAKNIQYF.

This clonotype came up a few times. The V gene is TRBV18, the J gene TRBJ1-1; a possible D gene is TRBD1 (6 bases). V lost 0 bases, J lost 4 bases, and 15 bases lay in between. The germline V gene encodes CDR1 KGHSH and CDR2 LQKENI. CDR3 length equals 16 residues. CDR3 DNA sequence: TGTGCCAGCTCACCACCGATCGGGGGCAGTGGCACTGAAGCTTTCTTT. It specifies CASSPPIGGSGTEAFF.

This clonotype was detected only a few times. The J gene is TRBJ2-3, the V gene TRBV6-2 or TRBV6-3, with 12 bases matching TRBD2. Germline V gene lookup returns CDR1 MNHEY and CDR2 SVGEGT. The ends lost 5 bases at V and 3 bases at J; junction bases unmatched: 6. The length of the CDR3 is 16 residues. For the CDR3, the DNA is TGTGCCAGCAGTCTAGCGGGGGGGCGGAGAACAGATACGCAGTATTTT. Its translation is CASSLAGGRRTDTQYF.

This clonotype was seen more than once but under ten times. V is TRBV11-1 and J is TRBJ2-1; D possibly corresponds to TRBD1 (6 bases). Germline V gene sequence: CDR1 SGHAT, CDR2 FQDESV (reference sequence). Trimming pared 10 bases from V and 3 bases from J, leaving 16 bases between. The CDR3 contains 14 residues. The CDR3 sequence is CATSPGQNYNEQFF. CDR3 nucleotide sequence: TGTGCCACCAGTCCGGGACAAAACTACAATGAGCAGTTCTTC.

This clonotype is deemed medium-sized. The rearrangement links TRBV29-1 to TRBJ2-7; 8 bases are a match to TRBD1. The V segment lost 4 bases and the J segment 4 bases; nucleotides outside the gene matches: 6. The CDR3 is 13 residues long. Per the germline V gene, CDR1 is SQVTM and CDR2 is ANQGSEA. The CDR3 DNA is TGCAGCGTTGCAGTAGGACAGGGATACGAGCAGTACTTC. It codes for CSVAVGQGYEQYF.

The CDR3 protein is CASSSSCEMNTEAFF. CDR3 sequence (DNA): TGTGCCAGCAGTTCCTCTTGCGAGATGAACACTGAAGCTTTCTTT. The chain couples TRBV6-5 to TRBJ1-1; D unresolved. Germline V gives CDR1 MNHEY, CDR2 SVGAGI. The CDR3 spans 15 residues. Trimming removed 4 bases from V and 0 bases from J, with 12 bases in between.

This clonotype was detected only a few times. This rearrangement joins TRBV27 to TRBJ1-5; D perhaps matches TRBD1 (5 bases). V lost 1 base, J lost 0 bases, and 13 bases lay in between. From germline, CDR1 is MNHEY and CDR2 SMNVEV (reference sequence). The CDR3 is made up of 17 amino acids. The CDR3 nucleotides read TGTGCCAGCAGTTTATTCGGGGGGATCGATAGCAATCAGCCCCAGCATTTT. It is translated as CASSLFGGIDSNQPQHF.

As regards this clonotype: One end of the junction is discordant with germline, which a read error may explain. The chain recombines TRBV5-4 with TRBJ2-7; 13 nucleotides align to TRBD2. This CDR3 is built from 16 residues. Per the germline V gene, CDR1 is SGHNT and CDR2 is YYREEE (reference sequence). CDR3 amino acids: CARSFYTSGGVDEQYF. CDR3 in DNA: TGTGCCAGAAGCTTTTATACTAGCGGGGGGGTGGACGAGCAGTACTTC.